This T cell receptor (beta chain) is from a study of cytomegalovirus exposure and HLA in healthy donors. Whole-study findings and limits: In a later analysis, specific HLA alleles were associated with 15,000 or so TCR beta sequences at a 0.05 false discovery rate. An analysis was carried out at a later point. It showed that HLA-associated TCR beta chains were more clonally expanded than equally common non-associated chains.

The PCR made use of 60 Vbeta and 13 Jbeta primers. This table comes from immunoSEQ multiplex PCR, and its TCRdb copy is limited to in-frame clones, with some not included. The data hold some 180,000 clones, with 8.5% to 10% observed a single time. This clone was detected only a few times. What it binds is unknown. Sample: PBMCs. The origin of this receptor is a woman aged 30 to 39 in good health and CMV-seropositive.

The CDR3 nucleotides are TGTGCCAGCAGCCTAGGGACTAGCGGTATCAGAGATGAGCAGTTCTTC. It is translated as CASSLGTSGIRDEQFF. The chain uses TRBV4-2 and TRBJ2-1; 11 bases line up with TRBD2. Germline V gene data show CDR1 as LGHNA and CDR2 as YNFKEQ. CDR3 length: 16 amino acids. V lost 4 bases to trimming and J lost 8 bases; unmatched junction nucleotides: 10.